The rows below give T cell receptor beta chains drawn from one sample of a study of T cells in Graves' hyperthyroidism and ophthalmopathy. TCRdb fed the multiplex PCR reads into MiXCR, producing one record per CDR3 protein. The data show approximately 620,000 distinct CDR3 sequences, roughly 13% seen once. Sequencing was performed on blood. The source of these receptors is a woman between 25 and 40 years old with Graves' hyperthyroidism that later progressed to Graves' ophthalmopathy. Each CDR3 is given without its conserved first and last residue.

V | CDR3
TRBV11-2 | ASSGRTGVDTEAF
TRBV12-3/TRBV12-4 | ASSRAGTRSQPQH
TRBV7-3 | ASSPGLAGVGETRY
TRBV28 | ASSLQDSQPQH
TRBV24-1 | ATSDAGLAGDTQY
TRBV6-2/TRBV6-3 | ASSYLGVNTEAF
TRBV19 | ASSIEGKSYGYT
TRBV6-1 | ASKERGGFVSYNEQF
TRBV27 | ASSYAAVSTDTQY
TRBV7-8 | ASSFGDTTYNEQF
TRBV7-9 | ASSFERVMNTEAF
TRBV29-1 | SSFTPMHEQY
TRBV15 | ATGLPKETQY
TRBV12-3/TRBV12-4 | ASSFSGDSNQPQH
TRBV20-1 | SARKTGGNHGYT
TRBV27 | ASRPGGNTEAF
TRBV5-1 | ASSLGTGTDSTDTQY
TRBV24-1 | ATSELETQY
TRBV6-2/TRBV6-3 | ASSLTGGGSTYEQY
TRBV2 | ASSVATTNEKLF
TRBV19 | ASSTGSTSNEQF
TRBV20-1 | SARGGRFKGSAGGSYNEQF
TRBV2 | ASTWTLEQF
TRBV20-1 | SARVGGPNTEAF
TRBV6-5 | ASSYSGTTYANEQF
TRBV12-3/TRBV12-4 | ASSSTSGRGETQY
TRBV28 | ASWGRPQPQH
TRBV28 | ASSSQGWYQPQH
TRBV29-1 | SDIQGGGYGYT
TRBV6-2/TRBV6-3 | ASTLSTAGAQF
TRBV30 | AWRLTAGTKTQY
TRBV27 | ASITRGEQF
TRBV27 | ASKQGGNTEAF
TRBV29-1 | SVASDRDPTNEKLF
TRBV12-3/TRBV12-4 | ASTLGGDEKLF
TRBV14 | ASSQGQIYEQY
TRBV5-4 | ASSVGGESNEKLF
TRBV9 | ASSDGKDSGNQPQH
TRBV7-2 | ASSLAYSHRETQY
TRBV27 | ASSFIGTEAF